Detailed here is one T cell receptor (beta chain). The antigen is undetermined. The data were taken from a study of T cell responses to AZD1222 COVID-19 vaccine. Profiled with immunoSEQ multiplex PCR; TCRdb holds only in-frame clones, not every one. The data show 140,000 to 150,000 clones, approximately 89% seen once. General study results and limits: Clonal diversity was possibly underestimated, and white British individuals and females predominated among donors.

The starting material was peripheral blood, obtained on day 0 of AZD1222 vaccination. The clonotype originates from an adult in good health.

The CDR3 region is CASSLWARRGETQYF. CDR3 bases: TGTGCCAGCAGCCTATGGGCCCGAAGGGGAGAGACCCAGTACTTC. The J gene is TRBJ2-5, the V gene TRBV7-2; D may be TRBD1 (5 bases). Germline loops: CDR1 SGHTA, CDR2 FQGNSA. Trimming removed 5 bases at V and 4 bases at J, with 17 bases between. This CDR3 is built from 15 residues.